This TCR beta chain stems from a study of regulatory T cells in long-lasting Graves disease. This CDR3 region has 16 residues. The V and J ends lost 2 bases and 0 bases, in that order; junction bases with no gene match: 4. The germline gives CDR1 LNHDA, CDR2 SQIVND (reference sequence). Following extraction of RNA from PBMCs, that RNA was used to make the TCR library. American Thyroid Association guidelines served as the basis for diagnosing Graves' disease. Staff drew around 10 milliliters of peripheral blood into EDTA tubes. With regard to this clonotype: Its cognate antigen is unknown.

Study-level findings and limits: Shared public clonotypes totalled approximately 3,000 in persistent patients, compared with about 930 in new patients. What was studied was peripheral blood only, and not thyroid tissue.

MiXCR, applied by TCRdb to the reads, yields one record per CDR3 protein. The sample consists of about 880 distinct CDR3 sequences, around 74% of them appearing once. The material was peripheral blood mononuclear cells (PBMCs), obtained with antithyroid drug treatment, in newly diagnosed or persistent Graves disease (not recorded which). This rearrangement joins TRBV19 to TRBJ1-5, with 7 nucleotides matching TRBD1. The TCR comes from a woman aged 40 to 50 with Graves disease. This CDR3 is CASSIPGTDSNQPQHF. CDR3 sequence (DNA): TGTGCCAGTAGTATACCCGGGACAGATAGCAATCAGCCCCAGCATTTT. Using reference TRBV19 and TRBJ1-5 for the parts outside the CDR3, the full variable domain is DGGITQSPKYLFRKEGQNVTLSCEQNLNHDAMYWYRQDPGQGLRLIYYSQIVNDFQKGDIAEGYSVSREKKESFPLTVTSAQKNPTAFYLCASSIPGTDSNQPQHFGDGTRLSIL.